This T cell receptor beta chain is from a study of breast tumors, draining lymph nodes, adjacent tissues. In this sample, this clonotype turned up many times. The CDR3 covers 14 residues. Germline trimming cut 4 bases from V and 5 bases from J; bases unmatched to any gene: 4. Germline CDR1 and CDR2: LGHDT and YNNKEL (reference sequence). Samples came from axillary lymph nodes draining the breast cancer. In TCRdb, the multiplex PCR reads were re-called with MiXCR into one record per CDR3 protein. Of around 230,000 distinct CDR3 sequences in the sample, about a third were seen once. The receptor comes from a female donor with breast cancer. Some clones in this sample may be carry-over from other donors' samples. Sequencing was done on a sample of axillary lymph node tissue. This rearrangement joins TRBV3-1 to TRBJ2-1, with TRBD2 identical over 8 bases. The CDR3 here is CASSPWTSNNEQFF. The CDR3 DNA follows: TGTGCCAGCAGCCCTTGGACTAGCAACAATGAGCAGTTCTTC.